What follows are 28 T cell receptor beta chains derived from one specimen sequenced in a study of blood T cell repertoires in COVID-19 (TCRdb year 2020). To prepare the library, the immunoSEQ multiplex PCR assay was applied. The table comes from immuneACCESS by way of TCRdb, which keeps in-frame sequences with V and J called. Part of the clones is missing from these tables; in studies checked, under half for an unresolved V gene and the rest for unknown reasons. For this sample there are around 320,000 clones; 90% appear just once. 4% to 5.5% of the sample is in the top ten clones. The sample consisted of PBMCs or T cells enriched from blood (not recorded which). The receptor set was obtained from a young woman with acute COVID-19.

The rearrangement links TRBV2 to TRBJ1-5, with 8 positions matching TRBD1. This CDR3 comprises 15 residues. The germline gives CDR1 SNHLY, CDR2 FYNNEI. V shed 6 bases and J 3 bases; nucleotides not matched to a gene: 7. CDR3: CASRTTGGNNQPQHF. In nucleotides, the CDR3 is TGTGCCAGCAGGACAACAGGGGGAAACAATCAGCCCCAGCATTTT.

This clone has a handful of counts. The DNA for the CDR3 is TGTGCCAGTAGTATTTGGGCCCTCAGTCCGGGACAGGGGGCCTACGAGCAGTACTTC. It specifies CASSIWALSPGQGAYEQYF. The rearrangement links TRBV19 to TRBJ2-7; 11 bases line up with TRBD1. CDR1 is LNHDA and CDR2 is SQIVND in the germline V gene (reference sequence). The ends lost 3 bases at V and 2 bases at J; junction bases unmatched: 15. This CDR3 has 19 residues.

This clone has a handful of counts. The chain carries TRBV12-3 or TRBV12-4 and TRBJ1-1; no definite D call. V gave up 3 bases and J gave up 3 bases, with 8 bases separating them. The CDR3 loop spans 13 amino acids. In DNA form, the CDR3 reads TGTGCCAGCAGTTTTCTACGCGACACTGAAGCTTTCTTT. This encodes CASSFLRDTEAFF.

This sequence joins TRBV5-1 and TRBJ2-7; 12 positions match TRBD1. The CDR3 consists of 15 residues. After removal of 2 bases from V and 3 bases from J, the junction contained 3 bases not matched to a gene. Per the germline V gene, CDR1 is SGHRS and CDR2 is YFSETQ. This CDR3 is CASSFGTGGVYEQYF. For the CDR3, the DNA is TGCGCCAGCAGCTTCGGGACAGGGGGCGTCTACGAGCAGTACTTC. The variable domain in full, with the rest retrieved from reference TRBV5-1 and TRBJ2-7, is KAGVTQTPRYLIKTRGQQVTLSCSPISGHRSVSWYQQTPGQGLQFLFEYFSETQRNKGNFPGRFSGRQFSNSRSEMNVSTLELGDSALYLCASSFGTGGVYEQYFGPGTRLTVT.

The chain combines TRBV3-1 (or the pseudogene TRBV3-2) with TRBJ1-1; 7 nucleotides align to TRBD1. The V and J ends lost 3 bases and 4 bases, in that order; junction bases with no gene match: 2. The CDR3 has 13 amino acids. Germline V gives CDR1 LGHDT, CDR2 YNNKEL (reference sequence). For the CDR3, the DNA is TGTGCCAGCAGCCATTCAGGGGGCACTGAAGCTTTCTTT. Encoded protein: CASSHSGGTEAFF.

CDR3 protein: CASSYSVGGPNYGYTF. The CDR3, as DNA: TGTGCCAGCAGTTACTCAGTAGGGGGCCCAAACTATGGCTACACCTTC. V and J are TRBV6-5 and TRBJ1-2, with 7 bases that match TRBD1. Germline CDR1 MNHEY, CDR2 SVGAGI. V lost 0 bases, J lost 2 bases, and 6 bases stayed unmatched. This CDR3 has 16 amino acids.

The V and J genes are TRBV27 and TRBJ1-1, with TRBD1 matching 12 bases. This CDR3 is built from 15 residues. The trim removed 4 bases at V and 3 bases at J, leaving 3 bases unmatched. The germline V gene has CDR1 MNHEY and CDR2 SMNVEV (reference sequence). The DNA for the CDR3 is TGTGCCAGCAGTTCGGGACAGGGGGCGTACACTGAAGCTTTCTTT. The encoded protein is CASSSGQGAYTEAFF.

The rearrangement uses TRBV28 and TRBJ1-5, with D possibly being TRBD1 (5 bases). V dropped 7 bases and J dropped 0 bases, with 7 bases sitting between them. CDR3 length: 13 amino acids. CDR1 and CDR2 from the germline V gene are MDHEN and SYDVKM. CDR3 amino acids: CASKQGSNQPQHF. The CDR3 DNA is TGTGCCAGCAAGCAGGGTAGCAATCAGCCCCAGCATTTT. Complete variable domain (other parts from reference TRBV28 and TRBJ1-5): DVKVTQSSRYLVKRTGEKVFLECVQDMDHENMFWYRQDPGLGLRLIYFSYDVKMKEKGDIPEGYSVSREKKERFSLILESASTNQTSMYLCASKQGSNQPQHFGDGTRLSIL.

This chain joins TRBV29-1 and TRBJ2-1; TRBD2 matches 13 bases. Germline V gene data show CDR1 as SQVTM and CDR2 as ANQGSEA. The V and J ends lost 2 bases and 4 bases, in that order; junction bases with no gene match: 2. This CDR3 has 15 amino acids. CDR3 loop: CSVEWTSGSYNEQFF. CDR3 sequence (DNA): TGCAGCGTTGAATGGACTAGCGGGAGTTACAATGAGCAGTTCTTC.

As DNA, the CDR3 is TGTGCCAGCAGCTTTGAGAGCTCCTATAATTCACCCCTCCACTTT. It encodes CASSFESSYNSPLHF. V usage is TRBV11-2 and J usage is TRBJ1-6; D call uncertain. The CDR3 extends over 15 amino acids. V was cut by 3 bases and J by 0 bases, with 6 bases left in between. Germline V gives CDR1 SGHAT, CDR2 FQNNGV.

The rearrangement links TRBV19 to TRBJ2-6, with TRBD1 matching over 9 bases. The CDR3 totals 17 residues. Germline V gives CDR1 LNHDA, CDR2 SQIVND (reference sequence). Trimming took 6 bases from V and 0 from J; bases not matched to a gene: 6. The CDR3 nucleotides are TGTGCCAGTAGAAAGACAGGGGGTTTCTCTGGGGCCAACGTCCTGACTTTC. Its translation is CASRKTGGFSGANVLTF.

The gene calls are TRBV4-2 and TRBJ1-1; tentative D call: TRBD1 (5 bases). Germline assignment: CDR1 LGHNA and CDR2 YNFKEQ. The V and J ends lost 0 bases and 0 bases respectively, with 23 bases between them. The CDR3 is 20 residues long. The DNA for the CDR3 is TGTGCCAGCAGCCAAGAACATTGGGCAGGGATGAATGGTATGAACACTGAAGCTTTCTTT. It encodes CASSQEHWAGMNGMNTEAFF.

The chain couples TRBV7-3 to TRBJ2-1, with 9 bases matching TRBD2. Germline V gene data show CDR1 as SGHTA and CDR2 as FQGTGA. The ends lost 4 bases at V and 0 bases at J; junction bases unmatched: 16. The CDR3 spans 20 residues. The chain's CDR3 is CASSSPHRAGGKGSYNEQFF. DNA of the CDR3: TGTGCCAGCAGCTCCCCGCACCGCGCGGGAGGGAAAGGCTCCTACAATGAGCAGTTCTTC.

The chain recombines TRBV5-1 with TRBJ1-1; D possibly corresponds to TRBD1 (5 bases). The germline V gene has CDR1 SGHRS and CDR2 YFSETQ. Trimming cost V 5 bases and J 4 bases, with 18 bases left between them. The CDR3 spans 15 residues. This CDR3 is CASSSNGGSGTEAFF. Written as DNA, the CDR3 is TGCGCCAGCAGTTCTAACGGGGGAAGCGGCACTGAAGCTTTCTTT. Based on the CDR3 plus reference TRBV5-1 and TRBJ1-1, the full variable domain is KAGVTQTPRYLIKTRGQQVTLSCSPISGHRSVSWYQQTPGQGLQFLFEYFSETQRNKGNFPGRFSGRQFSNSRSEMNVSTLELGDSALYLCASSSNGGSGTEAFFGQGTRLTVV.

The chain recombines TRBV5-8 with TRBJ1-1; 9 bases are a match to TRBD1. Germline CDR1 and CDR2: SGHTS and YDEGEE. The ends lost 4 bases at V and 11 bases at J; junction bases unmatched: 15. This CDR3 has 15 amino acids. Here the CDR3 DNA reads TGTGCCAGCAGCGCTTACCGGGACAGGGACTCCGGGGCTTTCTTT. Its protein is CASSAYRDRDSGAFF.

The V and J genes are TRBV28 and TRBJ2-2; the match to TRBD2 covers 7 bases. CDR1 and CDR2 (germline): MDHEN, SYDVKM. The CDR3 consists of 14 residues. V lost 7 bases, J lost 4 bases, and 6 bases stayed unmatched. The CDR3 DNA sequence: TGTGCCAGCAAGGAGGGAGGGTCCACCGGGGAGCTGTTTTTT. This translates into CASKEGGSTGELFF. Full variable domain (missing parts from reference TRBV28 and TRBJ2-2): DVKVTQSSRYLVKRTGEKVFLECVQDMDHENMFWYRQDPGLGLRLIYFSYDVKMKEKGDIPEGYSVSREKKERFSLILESASTNQTSMYLCASKEGGSTGELFFGEGSRLTVL.

V usage is TRBV6-5 and J usage is TRBJ1-2; D is uncertain. Looked up from germline, CDR1 is MNHEY and CDR2 is SVGAGI. V lost 0 bases and J 4 bases, leaving 12 bases between the germline ends. The CDR3 is 15 residues long. CDR3 protein: CASSYSTTAGYGYTF. CDR3 DNA: TGTGCCAGCAGTTACTCGACTACGGCCGGCTATGGCTACACCTTC.

This chain connects TRBV6-5 to TRBJ2-7; 11 bases line up with TRBD2. Germline loops: CDR1 MNHEY, CDR2 SVGAGI. CDR3 size: 15 residues. With V trimmed by 5 bases and J by 3 bases, 6 bases remained unmatched. The DNA of the CDR3 is TGTGCCAGCAGTCCGAAGACTAGCGGGGTCTACGAGCAGTACTTC. Amino acids: CASSPKTSGVYEQYF.

The rearrangement uses TRBV19 and TRBJ1-2; 8 positions match TRBD1. This CDR3 has 18 amino acids. The germline CDR1 and CDR2 sequences are LNHDA and SQIVND (reference sequence). Trimming cost V 1 base and J 2 bases; bases outside gene matches: 12. The CDR3 DNA reads as TGTGCCAGTAGTATAGCGGCAGGGGGCGGCTACTTAAACTATGGCTACACCTTC. Translating gives CASSIAAGGGYLNYGYTF.

This chain connects TRBV19 to TRBJ2-7; 9 nucleotides line up with TRBD1. From germline, CDR1 is LNHDA and CDR2 SQIVND (reference sequence). After removal of 3 bases from V and 2 bases from J, the junction contained 5 bases not matched to a gene. There are 15 residues in the CDR3. The CDR3 is CASSMGWDRAYEQYF. The CDR3 DNA follows: TGTGCCAGTAGTATGGGGTGGGACAGGGCCTACGAGCAGTACTTC.

This chain uses TRBV6-5 with TRBJ2-2, with D hard to call. Trimming stripped 0 bases from V and 2 bases from J, with 10 bases between. This CDR3 is built from 16 residues. CDR1 MNHEY and CDR2 SVGAGI come from the germline V gene. Here the CDR3 reads CASSYSFGVNTGELFF. The DNA of the CDR3 is TGTGCCAGCAGTTACTCTTTCGGAGTTAACACCGGGGAGCTGTTTTTT.

Only one count was recorded for this clone. This chain's CDR3 is CASSSRHFTGTSVTDTQYF. In DNA form, the CDR3 reads TGTGCCAGCAGTTCCCGACATTTTACCGGGACTAGCGTTACAGATACGCAGTATTTT. The rearrangement uses TRBV28 and TRBJ2-3, with 10 bases lining up with TRBD2. Germline V gene data show CDR1 as MDHEN and CDR2 as SYDVKM. This CDR3 is 19 amino acids long. Trimming took 4 bases from V and 3 from J; bases not matched to a gene: 16.

This chain connects TRBV28 to TRBJ2-5; a possible D gene is TRBD2 (5 bases). Germline CDR1 and CDR2: MDHEN and SYDVKM. The CDR3 spans 11 residues. The ends were cut back, 3 bases at V and 7 bases at J, with 6 bases in the middle. DNA of the CDR3: TGTGCCAGCAGTTTTGAGGGGACCCAGTACTTC. It specifies CASSFEGTQYF.

This clone was recorded only once. The rearrangement joins TRBV7-3 to TRBJ2-5; 9 bases fit TRBD1. CDR3 length: 14 amino acids. Germline assignment: CDR1 SGHTA and CDR2 FQGTGA. With 4 bases clipped from V and 2 bases from J, the junction kept 2 bases outside the gene matches. As DNA, the CDR3 is TGTGCCAGCAGCTCGGGGACAGGGCAAGAGACCCAGTACTTC. Encoded protein: CASSSGTGQETQYF. The full variable domain, in which reference TRBV7-3 and TRBJ2-5 provide the parts outside the CDR3, is GAGVSQTPSNKVTEKGKYVELRCDPISGHTALYWYRQSLGQGPEFLIYFQGTGAADDSGLPNDRFFAVRPEGSVSTLKIQRTERGDSAVYLCASSSGTGQETQYFGPGTRLLVL.

This clone has a handful of counts. The chain uses TRBV12-3 or TRBV12-4 and TRBJ2-7; TRBD1 matches at 9 bases. V trimming: 10 bases; J trimming: 5 bases; junction bases outside the gene matches: 6. The CDR3 extends over 12 amino acids. The CDR3 loop reads CATKQGADEQYF. The CDR3 region has the DNA TGTGCCACTAAACAGGGGGCCGACGAGCAGTACTTC.

This rearrangement joins TRBV6-5 to TRBJ2-1; 7 nucleotides line up with TRBD2. There are 12 residues in the CDR3. Trimming cost V 8 bases and J 7 bases; bases outside gene matches: 5. Per the germline V gene, CDR1 is MNHEY and CDR2 is SVGAGI. The CDR3 loop is CASVYSGNEQFF. The CDR3 bases are TGTGCCAGCGTATATAGCGGGAATGAGCAGTTCTTC.

The chain uses TRBV27 and TRBJ2-5; a possible D gene is TRBD1 (5 bases). Germline V gene sequence: CDR1 MNHEY, CDR2 SMNVEV (reference sequence). V lost 5 bases to trimming and J lost 4 bases, with 14 bases between them. The CDR3 sequence is 14 residues long. CDR3: CASSPTTAGETQYF. CDR3 nucleotide sequence: TGTGCCAGCAGTCCCACGACAGCCGGAGAGACCCAGTACTTC.

The chain joins TRBV28 to TRBJ2-1; 9 bases agree with TRBD2. V gave up 8 bases and J gave up 8 bases; unmatched junction bases: 7. This CDR3 is 13 amino acids long. The germline CDR1 and CDR2 sequences are MDHEN and SYDVKM. The CDR3 sequence is CASRSGSLHEQFF. Here the CDR3 DNA reads TGTGCCAGCCGTAGCGGGAGTTTACATGAGCAGTTCTTC.